This TCR beta chain was found in a study of molecular identifiers for immune sequencing clone quantification. The CDR3 consists of 14 residues. Germline CDR1 reads MDHEN; CDR2 reads SYDVKM. Trimming removed 2 bases from V and 2 bases from J, with 8 bases in between. In this sample, this clonotype turned up many times. TCRdb fed the PCR reads into MiXCR, producing one record per CDR3 protein. The table shows some 41,000 distinct CDR3 sequences, with approximately 18% occurring only once. Sequences were obtained from naive CD8+ T cells from blood, with Jurkat cell RNA spiked in. As for subset: FACS-sorted CD8+CD4-CCR7+CD45RA+ naive T cells. This receptor was obtained from a human donor in good health. Some libraries in this study had Jurkat cell RNA spiked in. The V call is TRBV28, the J call TRBJ2-3; D remains unclear. CDR3 in DNA: TGTGCCAGCAGTTTACACATAACCACAGATACGCAGTATTTT. Protein product: CASSLHITTDTQYF.